This entry describes one TCR beta chain. Its matching antigen is unknown. CD45RO-negative CD8 cells positively selected for CCR7 made up the naive population, which excluded terminally differentiated effector memory CD45RA+ cells. Samples underwent the assay at deep level. Some clones are missing from TCRdb's copy, which holds only in-frame ones; the method was immunoSEQ multiplex PCR. The table has 800,000 to 950,000 clones, roughly 96% seen once. The CDR3 has 16 residues. Germline CDR1 and CDR2: SGHVS and FNYEAQ. V was trimmed by 5 bases and J by 1 base, leaving 14 bases between them. The sample comes from a study of shared clonotypes between healthy human individuals. Study-wide context: The cohort had two women and a few men, ages 18 to 49. Broader study findings: Compared with clonotypes that all four donors shared, non-shared clonotypes had lower generation probabilities. Deeper or shallower sequencing was expected to change how clonotypes are shared among donors.

This receptor was obtained from a man aged 30 to 45 in good health. Material for sequencing was naive CD8+ T cells sorted from blood. V usage is TRBV7-6 and J usage is TRBJ2-2, with D perhaps matching TRBD2 (5 bases). As DNA, the CDR3 is TGTGCCAGCAGCCCTCCTAGCAGCCAGAACACCGGGGAGCTGTTTTTT. This gives the protein CASSPPSSQNTGELFF.